Detailed here is one TCR beta chain. Here immunoSEQ multiplex PCR was the method, and the copy in TCRdb shows in-frame clones only, minus some. The sample contains 90,000 to 140,000 clones, 75% to 85% of which appear only once. The record originates from a study of blood T cell repertoires in COVID-19. Study overall: The United States, Italy and Spain were the sources of the acute and convalescent COVID-19 samples.

The CDR3 sequence is 15 residues long. V lost 3 bases and J lost 7; bases outside the gene matches: 8. Germline assignment: CDR1 SGDLS and CDR2 YYNGEE. V and J are TRBV9 and TRBJ1-4, with 8 bases matching TRBD1. The source of this sequence is a woman between 70 and 85 years old with acute or convalescent COVID-19. The sample was peripheral blood. For the CDR3, the DNA is TGTGCCAGCAGCGACAAACAGGGGGTTGGTGAAAAACTGTTTTTT. Translated: CASSDKQGVGEKLFF.